This T cell receptor (beta chain) stems from a study of blood T cell repertoires in COVID-19. Study context: Donors in the United States, Italy and Spain gave samples during acute or convalescent COVID-19. Sources were T cells, B-cell-depleted T cells, or PBMCs; the material itself was cDNA or gDNA.

This CDR3 comprises 16 residues. V was clipped by 6 bases and J by 0 bases, with 16 bases between them. Germline loops: CDR1 LNHDA, CDR2 SQIVND (reference sequence). In the authors' workflow: Estimation of nucleated cell counts relied on the amplification of reference gene primers. The repertoire was sequenced with immunoSEQ multiplex PCR; TCRdb's copy has only in-frame clones and lacks some. V, J and clone size are those of that table, while D and trimming were read from the DNA. Of some 250,000 clones detected, around four fifths appear once; the ten largest clones hold roughly 7.8%. The rearrangement uses TRBV19 and TRBJ2-3; weak D call: TRBD1 (6 bases). This receptor was obtained from a man aged 40-50 years with active or convalescent COVID-19. The sequencing input was peripheral blood. In DNA, the CDR3 is TGTGCCAGTAGACCCTGGGGGACATCTAGCACAGATACGCAGTATTTT. Protein sequence: CASRPWGTSSTDTQYF.